A single sample is the source of the 16 T cell receptor beta chains below, sequenced in a study of PD-L1 blockade in urothelial cancer. Clones were sequenced by immunoSEQ multiplex PCR, and TCRdb holds only the in-frame ones, with some missing. The table shows over 40,000 clones, with 82% occurring only once. The sample consisted of PBMCs, taken around atezolizumab (anti-PD-L1) treatment. All receptors come from a man between 65 and 85 years old with urothelial cancer.

V usage is TRBV5-1 and J usage is TRBJ1-1; 7 bases fit TRBD1. The trim removed 4 bases at V and 7 bases at J, leaving 13 bases unmatched. Germline CDR1 and CDR2: SGHRS and YFSETQ. The CDR3 runs 15 residues. The CDR3 spells CASSPGGRGNGEAFF. In DNA form, the CDR3 reads TGCGCCAGCAGCCCCGGAGGCAGGGGGAATGGTGAAGCTTTCTTT.

V gene TRBV7-2 combines with J gene TRBJ1-2; D is perhaps TRBD1 (5 bases). V dropped 4 bases and J dropped 3 bases, with 12 bases sitting between them. CDR3 length: 14 amino acids. Germline V gene data show CDR1 as SGHTA and CDR2 as FQGNSA. CDR3 protein: CASSSAAGDYGYTF. The CDR3 DNA is TGTGCCAGCAGCTCGGCGGCGGGGGACTATGGCTACACCTTC.

The chain joins TRBV10-3 to TRBJ1-1; 9 bases align to TRBD1. The CDR3 is made up of 13 amino acids. Germline loops: CDR1 ENHRY, CDR2 SYGVKD. V was clipped by 11 bases and J by 3 bases; unmatched bases: 7. The CDR3 DNA reads TGTGCCGCCCAGGGACAGGGCTACACTGAAGCTTTCTTT. It yields the protein CAAQGQGYTEAFF.

The chain joins TRBV2 to TRBJ2-7, with TRBD1 as a possible D gene (6 bases). V lost 6 bases and J lost 0, with 27 bases in between. Germline V lookup: CDR1 SNHLY, CDR2 FYNNEI. This CDR3 comprises 19 residues. The CDR3 DNA reads TGTGCCAGCAGGCCCACTACAGGGTATAGCGCTTGGAGCTCCTACGAGCAGTACTTC. Translating gives CASRPTTGYSAWSSYEQYF. Supplemented by reference TRBV2 and TRBJ2-7, the full variable domain reads EPEVTQTPSHQVTQMGQEVILRCVPISNHLYFYWYRQILGQKVEFLVSFYNNEISEKSEIFDDQFSVERPDGSNFTLKIRSTKLEDSAMYFCASRPTTGYSAWSSYEQYFGPGTRLTVT.

The chain employs TRBV7-3 and TRBJ2-2, with D possibly being TRBD1 (5 bases). The V gene's germline CDR1 is SGHTA and CDR2 FQGTGA. This CDR3 contains 16 residues. V dropped 4 bases and J dropped 4 bases, with 16 bases sitting between them. CDR3 residues: CASSSMQGRVTGELFF. Written as DNA, the CDR3 is TGTGCCAGCAGCTCGATGCAGGGTAGGGTCACCGGGGAGCTGTTTTTT. Filled out from reference TRBV7-3 and TRBJ2-2, the complete variable domain reads GAGVSQTPSNKVTEKGKYVELRCDPISGHTALYWYRQSLGQGPEFLIYFQGTGAADDSGLPNDRFFAVRPEGSVSTLKIQRTERGDSAVYLCASSSMQGRVTGELFFGEGSRLTVL.

J is TRBJ2-5 and V is TRBV6-1, with 9 bases lining up with TRBD2. This CDR3 contains 15 residues. The J segment lost 1 base and the V segment lost 3 bases, leaving 3 bases of the junction unmatched. The V gene's germline CDR1 is MNHNS and CDR2 SASEGT. The CDR3 loop is CASSEWTSAQETQYF. The CDR3 nucleotides are TGTGCCAGCAGTGAGTGGACTAGCGCCCAAGAGACCCAGTACTTC.

The CDR3 loop is CASSPDNLQPQHF. The CDR3 coding sequence is TGTGCCAGCAGCCCAGACAATCTTCAGCCCCAGCATTTT. The chain recombines TRBV7-6 with TRBJ1-5; D not certain. Germline V lookup: CDR1 SGHVS, CDR2 FNYEAQ. V shed 5 bases and J shed 6 bases, with 11 bases lying between them. This CDR3 comprises 13 residues.

The chain links TRBV28 to TRBJ2-7; TRBD2 agrees at 11 bases. The V and J ends lost 4 bases and 6 bases, in that order; junction bases with no gene match: 5. The CDR3 consists of 14 residues. Per germline, CDR1 MDHEN and CDR2 SYDVKM. CDR3 protein: CASSSTSGSREQYF. DNA for the CDR3: TGTGCCAGCAGTTCAACTAGCGGGAGTCGCGAGCAGTACTTC. The full variable domain, rest sourced from reference TRBV28 and TRBJ2-7, is DVKVTQSSRYLVKRTGEKVFLECVQDMDHENMFWYRQDPGLGLRLIYFSYDVKMKEKGDIPEGYSVSREKKERFSLILESASTNQTSMYLCASSSTSGSREQYFGPGTRLTVT.

The chain has TRBV28 and TRBJ1-1, with D tentatively TRBD1 (5 bases). The V end lost 3 bases, the J end lost 0 bases, and 20 bases lay between the germline ends. This CDR3 contains 18 residues. The germline gives CDR1 MDHEN, CDR2 SYDVKM. CDR3 DNA sequence: TGTGCCAGCAGTTTCTTAGGGAGGGGCGAAGGAGTGAACACTGAAGCTTTCTTT. It is translated as CASSFLGRGEGVNTEAFF.

J is TRBJ2-7 and V is TRBV9, with D unclear. Germline values: CDR1 SGDLS, CDR2 YYNGEE. The CDR3 has 14 amino acids. V was cut by 4 bases and J by 3 bases, with 14 bases left in between. The CDR3 sequence: CASSILDSSYEQYF. CDR3 DNA sequence: TGTGCCAGCAGCATCCTCGACTCGAGCTACGAGCAGTACTTC.

This clone was seen once. This sequence joins TRBV6-1 and TRBJ2-7; D is possibly TRBD1 (6 bases). This CDR3 is 16 amino acids long. Between the trimmed V and J ends, which lost 4 bases and 6 bases, there was a span of 22 bases. Germline V lookup: CDR1 MNHNS, CDR2 SASEGT. Written as DNA, the CDR3 is TGTGCCAGCAGTGGCCAAAGGGGGTCTAGGACGGCCGAGCAGTACTTC. This gives the protein CASSGQRGSRTAEQYF.

The rearrangement links TRBV19 to TRBJ2-3; D remains ambiguous. Germline V gene data show CDR1 as LNHDA and CDR2 as SQIVND (reference sequence). V was clipped by 3 bases and J by 6 bases, with 7 bases between them. The length of the CDR3 is 12 residues. The CDR3 region is CASSMAGDTQYF. CDR3 coding DNA: TGTGCCAGTAGTATGGCCGGGGATACGCAGTATTTT.

The chain couples TRBV29-1 to TRBJ1-2, with 9 bases that match TRBD1. V lost 2 bases and J lost 4; bases outside the gene matches: 8. Per the germline V gene, CDR1 is SQVTM and CDR2 is ANQGSEA. This CDR3 is built from 15 residues. The CDR3 DNA follows: TGCAGCGTTGAATCCGACAGGGGGAAGAGCTATGGCTACACCTTC. It specifies CSVESDRGKSYGYTF.

V is TRBV4-2 and J is TRBJ1-1; 10 bases match TRBD1. Per the germline V gene, CDR1 is LGHNA and CDR2 is YNFKEQ. The J segment lost 1 base and the V segment lost 5 bases, leaving 4 bases of the junction unmatched. The CDR3 runs 15 residues. CDR3 nucleotides: TGTGCCAGCAGCTCGCGGACAGGGGGGAACACTGAAGCTTTCTTT. Amino acids: CASSSRTGGNTEAFF.

The CDR3 DNA sequence: TGTGCCAGCAGCGTAGGGGTTAGCGGGAGTTCAAATACGCAGTATTTT. Its protein is CASSVGVSGSSNTQYF. The chain couples TRBV9 to TRBJ2-3; TRBD2 matches 9 bases. The CDR3 extends over 16 amino acids. The junction had 9 bases not matched to a gene; V was cut back by 0 bases and J by 7 bases. Germline V lookup: CDR1 SGDLS, CDR2 YYNGEE.

The chain couples TRBV5-1 to TRBJ1-2; 9 bases match TRBD1. With 4 bases clipped from V and 9 bases from J, the junction kept 7 bases outside the gene matches. The germline gives CDR1 SGHRS, CDR2 YFSETQ. The CDR3 runs to 13 residues. DNA of the CDR3: TGCGCCAGCAGCCCGGACAGGGGAAAGAGCTACACCTTC. Its protein product is CASSPDRGKSYTF.